This T cell receptor (beta chain) was retrieved from a study of blood T cells in healthy people across ages. The V end was cut by 4 bases, the J end by 7 bases, with 16 bases between. The CDR3 loop spans 15 amino acids. Germline V gene lookup returns CDR1 MDHEN and CDR2 SYDVKM. Study-wide points: Investigators viewed diversity estimates from one million T cells as underestimates, the study reported.

With respect to this clonotype: Its antigen is not identified.

With a J-beta primer mix and a sample-barcoded 5' primer, a second PCR ran about 6 to 11 cycles. MiXCR was run by TCRdb on the 5' RACE reads, yielding one entry per CDR3 protein. This sample has over 950,000 distinct CDR3 sequences; around two fifths occur once, and the top ten carry about an eighth. V usage is TRBV28 and J usage is TRBJ2-2; perhaps D is TRBD1 or TRBD2 (5 bases each). This TCR was recovered from a man aged 18 to 29 in good health. The specimen sequenced was blood. The CDR3, as DNA: TGTGCCAGCAGTTATGTGGCCGGGGCTAGCGGGGAGCTGTTTTTT. It translates to CASSYVAGASGELFF.